A single TCR beta chain is shown here with its context. This CDR3 spans 15 amino acids. J lost 6 bases, V lost 4 bases, and 9 bases had no gene match. Germline assignment: CDR1 SGHNT and CDR2 YYREEE (reference sequence). The assay was immunoSEQ multiplex PCR, and TCRdb's table has in-frame clones only and misses some. The table shows about 98,000 clones, with about 91% occurring only once. This sample was included in a study of T cell changes during pregnancy in multiple sclerosis. This receptor was identified in a female donor in good health, enrolled as a control in a pregnancy study. The chain employs TRBV5-4 and TRBJ2-1; 8 bases map to TRBD2. This sample comprised peripheral blood, obtained after pregnancy. The CDR3 sequence is CASSKPGLASNEQFF. The CDR3 nucleotides read TGTGCCAGCAGCAAGCCTGGACTAGCCAGCAATGAGCAGTTCTTC.